The rows below give T cell receptor beta chains drawn from one sample of a study of blood T cell repertoires in COVID-19. Repertoires were generated with immunoSEQ multiplex PCR, while TCRdb's copy carries only in-frame clones and drops some. Seen here are 170,000 or so clones, more than 70% observed once, and the top ten hold about 7%. The sample consisted of peripheral blood. The receptors come from a man in his forties or fifties with active or convalescent COVID-19. Both conserved end residues are trimmed from each CDR3. D genes are given only for firm matches.

V	D	J	CDR3
TRBV14	NA	TRBJ2-7	ASSQYRDKQYEQY
TRBV20-1	NA	TRBJ2-7	SASRLASGSSYEQY
TRBV7-8	NA	TRBJ2-7	ASSVETHEQY
TRBV18	NA	TRBJ2-1	ASSRDSTEDEQF
TRBV14	TRBD2	TRBJ2-2	ASSQEGLAGGHTGELF
TRBV6-5	TRBD1	TRBJ1-2	ASSPQDRVGGYT
TRBV27	NA	TRBJ2-7	ASSLKRQAKSYEQY
TRBV9	NA	TRBJ1-6	ASSSAGDTFPH
TRBV7-9	TRBD2	TRBJ2-2	ASRLGLADTGELF
TRBV18	NA	TRBJ2-7	ASSPPSRGGEQY
TRBV7-9	TRBD2	TRBJ2-3	ASSLGRIVGGDTQY
TRBV15	NA	TRBJ1-4	ATSRDAGSYEKLF
TRBV3-1/TRBV3-2	NA	TRBJ1-3	ASSHSRGFGNTIY
TRBV2	TRBD2	TRBJ2-3	ASSVGRELTDTQY
TRBV18	NA	TRBJ1-4	ASSPLTRTDEKLF
TRBV7-8	NA	TRBJ2-1	ASSRRGGDNEQF
TRBV12-3/TRBV12-4	NA	TRBJ2-7	ASSLNRAGEQY